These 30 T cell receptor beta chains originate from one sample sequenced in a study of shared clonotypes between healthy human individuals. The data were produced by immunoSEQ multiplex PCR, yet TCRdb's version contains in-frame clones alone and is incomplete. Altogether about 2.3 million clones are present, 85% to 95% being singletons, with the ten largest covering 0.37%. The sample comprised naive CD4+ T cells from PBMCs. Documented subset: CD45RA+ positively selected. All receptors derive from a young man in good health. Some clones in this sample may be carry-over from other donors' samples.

The DNA of the CDR3 is TGTGCCAGCAGCTTAGGTTCCAGATACGAGCAGTACTTC. It codes for CASSLGSRYEQYF. The chain has TRBV7-7 and TRBJ2-7; no definite D call. Germline V gene data show CDR1 as SSHAT and CDR2 as FNYEAQ (reference sequence). V was cut by 1 base and J by 4 bases, with 8 bases left in between. There are 13 residues in the CDR3.

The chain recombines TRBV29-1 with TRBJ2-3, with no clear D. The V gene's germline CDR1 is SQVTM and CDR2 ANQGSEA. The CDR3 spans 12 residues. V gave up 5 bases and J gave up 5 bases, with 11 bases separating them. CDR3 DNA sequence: TGCAGCGTTATAAGGGCTGAAGATACGCAGTATTTT. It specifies CSVIRAEDTQYF.

The CDR3 reads CASSLVLETEAFF. CDR3 nucleotides: TGTGCCAGCAGCTTGGTTCTTGAAACTGAAGCTTTCTTT. The chain combines TRBV5-4 with TRBJ1-1; no clear D. Trimming removed 0 bases from V and 5 bases from J, with 8 bases in between. In germline, CDR1 is SGHNT, CDR2 YYREEE (reference sequence). The CDR3 length is 13 residues.

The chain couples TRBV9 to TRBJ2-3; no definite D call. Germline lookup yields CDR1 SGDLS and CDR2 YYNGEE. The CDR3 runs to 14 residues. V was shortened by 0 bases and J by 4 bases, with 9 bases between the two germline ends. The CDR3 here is CASSVDPRADTQYF. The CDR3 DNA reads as TGTGCCAGCAGCGTAGACCCTAGAGCAGATACGCAGTATTTT.

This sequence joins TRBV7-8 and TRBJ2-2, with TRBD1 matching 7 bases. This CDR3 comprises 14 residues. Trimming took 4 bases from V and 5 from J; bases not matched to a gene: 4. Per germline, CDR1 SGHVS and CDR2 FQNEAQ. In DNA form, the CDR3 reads TGTGCCAGCAGCTCCGACAGGGATACCGGGGAGCTGTTTTTT. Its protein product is CASSSDRDTGELFF.

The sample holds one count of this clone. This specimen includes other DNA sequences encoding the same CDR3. The CDR3 nucleotides are TGTGCCAGCAGTTACTCGGGGGTGAGCACTGAAGCTTTCTTT. Its protein product is CASSYSGVSTEAFF. The rearrangement uses TRBV6-5 and TRBJ1-1, with D perhaps TRBD1 (5 bases). The V gene's germline CDR1 is MNHEY and CDR2 SVGAGI. Trimming cost V 0 bases and J 4 bases, with 9 bases left between them. This CDR3 has 14 residues.

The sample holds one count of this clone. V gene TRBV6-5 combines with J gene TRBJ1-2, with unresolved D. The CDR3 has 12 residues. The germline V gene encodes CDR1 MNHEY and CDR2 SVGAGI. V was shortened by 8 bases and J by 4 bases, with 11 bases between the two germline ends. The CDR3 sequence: CASSRRAYGYTF. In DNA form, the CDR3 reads TGTGCCAGCTCCCGTAGGGCCTATGGCTACACCTTC.

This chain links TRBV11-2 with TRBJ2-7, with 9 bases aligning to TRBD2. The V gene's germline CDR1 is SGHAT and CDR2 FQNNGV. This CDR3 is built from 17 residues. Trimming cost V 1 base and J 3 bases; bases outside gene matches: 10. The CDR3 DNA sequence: TGTGCCAGCAGCTTAGGAGGGGGGGGTAGCGGGAGCTACGAGCAGTACTTC. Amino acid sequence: CASSLGGGGSGSYEQYF. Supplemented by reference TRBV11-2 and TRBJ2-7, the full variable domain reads EAGVAQSPRYKIIEKRQSVAFWCNPISGHATLYWYQQILGQGPKLLIQFQNNGVVDDSQLPKDRFSAERLKGVDSTLKIQPAKLEDSAVYLCASSLGGGGSGSYEQYFGPGTRLTVT.

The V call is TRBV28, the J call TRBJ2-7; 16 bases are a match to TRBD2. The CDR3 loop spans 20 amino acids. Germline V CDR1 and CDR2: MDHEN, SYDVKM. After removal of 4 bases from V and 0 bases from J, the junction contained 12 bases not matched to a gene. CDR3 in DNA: TGTGCCAGCAGTTCCTACCCGGGACTAGCGGGAGGGCCGAGCTCCTACGAGCAGTACTTC. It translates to CASSSYPGLAGGPSSYEQYF.

The CDR3 DNA is TGTGCCAGCAGCCCGGGACAGGTCTCCCTCTACGAGCAGTACTTC. This encodes CASSPGQVSLYEQYF. V usage is TRBV7-2 and J usage is TRBJ2-7, with 8 bases lining up with TRBD1. J was trimmed by 3 bases and V by 5 bases; bases with no gene match: 9. This CDR3 is 15 amino acids long. Germline values: CDR1 SGHTA, CDR2 FQGNSA.

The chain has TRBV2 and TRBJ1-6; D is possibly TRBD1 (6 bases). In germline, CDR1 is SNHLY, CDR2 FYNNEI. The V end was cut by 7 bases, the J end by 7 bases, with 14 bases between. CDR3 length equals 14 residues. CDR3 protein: CASNRQEPNSPLHF. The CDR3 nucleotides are TGTGCCAGCAACCGACAGGAACCGAATTCACCCCTCCACTTT.

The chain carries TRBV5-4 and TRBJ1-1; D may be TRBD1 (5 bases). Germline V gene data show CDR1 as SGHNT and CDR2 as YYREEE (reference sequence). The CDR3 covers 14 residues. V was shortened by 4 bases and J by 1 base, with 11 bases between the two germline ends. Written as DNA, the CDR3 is TGTGCCAGCAGCATACGTACAGGGAACACTGAAGCTTTCTTT. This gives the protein CASSIRTGNTEAFF.

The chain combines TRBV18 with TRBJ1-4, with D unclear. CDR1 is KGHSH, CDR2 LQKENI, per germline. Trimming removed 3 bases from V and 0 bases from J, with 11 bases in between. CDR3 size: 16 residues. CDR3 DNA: TGTGCCAGCTCACCTCGGACGGGAACAACTAATGAAAAACTGTTTTTT. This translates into CASSPRTGTTNEKLFF.

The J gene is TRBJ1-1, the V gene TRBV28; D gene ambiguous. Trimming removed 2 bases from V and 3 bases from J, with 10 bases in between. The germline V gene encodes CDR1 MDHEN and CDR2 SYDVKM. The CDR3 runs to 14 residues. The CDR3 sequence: CASSLVVQYTEAFF. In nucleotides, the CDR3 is TGTGCCAGCAGTTTAGTGGTTCAGTACACTGAAGCTTTCTTT.

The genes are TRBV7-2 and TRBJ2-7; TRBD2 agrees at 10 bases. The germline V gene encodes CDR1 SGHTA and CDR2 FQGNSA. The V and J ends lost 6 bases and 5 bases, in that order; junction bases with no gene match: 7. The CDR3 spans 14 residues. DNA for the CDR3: TGTGCCAGCAGACGATCCGGGACTAGCGACGAGCAGTACTTC. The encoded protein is CASRRSGTSDEQYF.

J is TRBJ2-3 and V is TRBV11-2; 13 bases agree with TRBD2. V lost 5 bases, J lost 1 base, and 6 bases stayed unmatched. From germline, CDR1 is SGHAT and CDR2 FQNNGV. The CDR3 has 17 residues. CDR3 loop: CASSRLAGGPGTDTQYF. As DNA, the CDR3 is TGTGCCAGCAGCCGACTAGCGGGAGGTCCCGGCACAGATACGCAGTATTTT.

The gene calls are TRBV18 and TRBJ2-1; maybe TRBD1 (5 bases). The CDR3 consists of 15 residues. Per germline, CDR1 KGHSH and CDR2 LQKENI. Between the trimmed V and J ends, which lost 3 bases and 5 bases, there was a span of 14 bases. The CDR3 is CASSPIVGPHNEQFF. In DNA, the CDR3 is TGTGCCAGCTCACCCATTGTGGGGCCCCACAATGAGCAGTTCTTC.

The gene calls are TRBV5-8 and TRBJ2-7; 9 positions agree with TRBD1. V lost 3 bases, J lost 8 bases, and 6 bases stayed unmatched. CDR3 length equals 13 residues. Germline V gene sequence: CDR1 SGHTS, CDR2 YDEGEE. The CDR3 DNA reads TGTGCCAGCAGCTCCCGGGACAGGGTAAAGCAGTACTTC. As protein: CASSSRDRVKQYF.

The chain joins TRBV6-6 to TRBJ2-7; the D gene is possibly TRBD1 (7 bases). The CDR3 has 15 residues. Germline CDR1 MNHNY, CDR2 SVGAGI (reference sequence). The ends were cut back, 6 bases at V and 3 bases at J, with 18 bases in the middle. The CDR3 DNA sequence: TGTGCCAGCAGGCGAGGAGGGGACAGTAACTACGAGCAGTACTTC. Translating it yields CASRRGGDSNYEQYF.

CDR3 in amino acids: CASSHSVRINEQFF. CDR3 in DNA: TGTGCCAGCAGCCATTCTGTGAGAATCAATGAGCAGTTCTTC. The J gene is TRBJ2-1, the V gene TRBV14; D remains ambiguous. This CDR3 region has 14 residues. Trimming pared 3 bases from V and 6 bases from J, leaving 12 bases between. The germline gives CDR1 SGHDN, CDR2 FVKESK.

CDR3 nucleotide sequence: TGCGCCAGCAGCACAGTAGCGGGGGTCACCGGGGAGCTGTTTTTT. Amino acids: CASSTVAGVTGELFF. The chain links TRBV5-1 to TRBJ2-2; 9 positions agree with TRBD2. This CDR3 spans 15 amino acids. Germline CDR1 is SGHRS and CDR2 is YFSETQ. V shed 4 bases and J 4 bases; nucleotides not matched to a gene: 5.

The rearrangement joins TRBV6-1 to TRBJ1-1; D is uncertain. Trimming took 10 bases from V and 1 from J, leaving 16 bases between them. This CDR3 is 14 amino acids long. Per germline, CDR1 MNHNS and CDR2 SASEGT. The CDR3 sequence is CATKGQDQNTEAFF. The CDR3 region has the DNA TGTGCCACGAAAGGGCAGGACCAGAACACTGAAGCTTTCTTT.

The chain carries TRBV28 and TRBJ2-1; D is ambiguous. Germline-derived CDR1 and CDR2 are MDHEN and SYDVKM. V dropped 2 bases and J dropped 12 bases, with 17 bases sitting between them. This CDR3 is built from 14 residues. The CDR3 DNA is TGTGCCAGCAGTTTAAGAGCTTCCACAATGAGGCAGTTCTTC. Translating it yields CASSLRASTMRQFF. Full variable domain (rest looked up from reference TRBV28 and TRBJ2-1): DVKVTQSSRYLVKRTGEKVFLECVQDMDHENMFWYRQDPGLGLRLIYFSYDVKMKEKGDIPEGYSVSREKKERFSLILESASTNQTSMYLCASSLRASTMRQFFGPGTRLTVL.

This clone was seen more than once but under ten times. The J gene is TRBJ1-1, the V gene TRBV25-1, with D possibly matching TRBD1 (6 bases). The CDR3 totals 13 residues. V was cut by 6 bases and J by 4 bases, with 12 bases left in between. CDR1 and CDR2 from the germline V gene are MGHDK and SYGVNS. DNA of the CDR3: TGTGCCAGCAGGAATACAGGGCCCACTGAAGCTTTCTTT. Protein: CASRNTGPTEAFF.

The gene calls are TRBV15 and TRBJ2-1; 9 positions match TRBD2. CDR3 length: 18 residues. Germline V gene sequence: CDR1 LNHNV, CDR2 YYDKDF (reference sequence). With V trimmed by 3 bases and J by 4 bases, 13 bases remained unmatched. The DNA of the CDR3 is TGTGCCACCAGCAGGGGATCTAGCGGGACCCTTATATACAATGAGCAGTTCTTC. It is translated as CATSRGSSGTLIYNEQFF.

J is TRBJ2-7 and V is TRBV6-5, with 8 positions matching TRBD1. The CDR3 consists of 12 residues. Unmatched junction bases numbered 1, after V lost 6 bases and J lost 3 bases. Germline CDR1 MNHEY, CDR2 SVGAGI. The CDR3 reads CASRDRVYEQYF. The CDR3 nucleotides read TGTGCCAGCAGGGACAGGGTCTACGAGCAGTACTTC.

CDR3 coding DNA: TGTGCCAGCAGCATCGGACTAGCGGGAGAGACCCAGTACTTC. As protein: CASSIGLAGETQYF. The chain links TRBV11-2 to TRBJ2-5, with 11 bases aligning to TRBD2. Germline V gene lookup returns CDR1 SGHAT and CDR2 FQNNGV. This CDR3 has 14 amino acids. Germline trimming cut 5 bases from V and 4 bases from J; bases unmatched to any gene: 3.

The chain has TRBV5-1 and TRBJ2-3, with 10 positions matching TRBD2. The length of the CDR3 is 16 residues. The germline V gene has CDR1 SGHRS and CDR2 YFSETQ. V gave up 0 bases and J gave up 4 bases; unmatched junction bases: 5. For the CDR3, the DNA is TGCGCCAGCAGCTTGGGAGCTAGCGGGAGCGCAGATACGCAGTATTTT. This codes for CASSLGASGSADTQYF.

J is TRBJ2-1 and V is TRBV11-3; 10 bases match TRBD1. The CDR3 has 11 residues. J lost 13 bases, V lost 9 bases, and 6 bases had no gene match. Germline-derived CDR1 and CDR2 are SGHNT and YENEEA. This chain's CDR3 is CASPTGGLQFF. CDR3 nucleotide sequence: TGTGCCAGTCCGACAGGGGGCCTCCAGTTCTTC.

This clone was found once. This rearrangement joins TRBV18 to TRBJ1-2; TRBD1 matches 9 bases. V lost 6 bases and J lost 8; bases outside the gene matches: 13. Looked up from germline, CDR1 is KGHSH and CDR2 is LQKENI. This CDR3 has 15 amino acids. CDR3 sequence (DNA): TGTGCCAGCTCGCCTCCGGGACAGGGAAAACAGGGCTACACCTTC. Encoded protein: CASSPPGQGKQGYTF.